The 10 T cell receptor beta chains in this list originate from one sample, sequenced in a study of CXCR3-negative and CXCR3-positive naive CD8 T cells. Study conclusions and caveats: Compared with CXCR3-negative naive cells, CXCR3-positive naive cells showed more hydrophobic TRB CDR3s.

Libraries of TRB cDNA were made by 5' RACE and carried UMIs. Each CDR3 protein gets one entry in TCRdb, which reprocessed the 5' RACE reads and gives no DNA. The data include some 120,000 distinct CDR3 sequences; the top ten clones carry around 0.62%. These receptors are not linked to any known antigen. Sequenced sample: naive CXCR3+ CD8+ T cells from blood. Subset described: CD45RO-CCR7+CD27+CD95- naive CD8+ T cells expressing CXCR3 (TNR3+). These receptor sequences come from a human donor in good health. Some clones in this sample may be carry-over from other donors' samples.

This rearrangement joins TRBV7-9 to TRBJ2-7. The CDR3 loop spans 13 amino acids. Looked up from germline, CDR1 is SEHNR and CDR2 is FQNEAQ (reference sequence). Here the CDR3 reads CASSFGSVYEQYF.

The CDR3: CASIIPRGIETQYF. This rearrangement joins TRBV2 to TRBJ2-5; TCRdb outputs TRBD1, but without DNA this stays unchecked. The germline CDR1 and CDR2 sequences are SNHLY and FYNNEI. The CDR3 is 14 amino acids. The full variable domain, with the rest looked up from reference TRBV2 and TRBJ2-5, is EPEVTQTPSHQVTQMGQEVILRCVPISNHLYFYWYRQILGQKVEFLVSFYNNEISEKSEIFDDQFSVERPDGSNFTLKIRSTKLEDSAMYFCASIIPRGIETQYFGPGTRLLVL.

The chain employs TRBV28 and TRBJ2-7. Germline V CDR1 and CDR2: MDHEN, SYDVKM. The CDR3 extends over 12 amino acids. This CDR3 is CASSPTEYEQYF.

The chain links TRBV12-5 to TRBJ2-7. Germline V gene data show CDR1 as LGHNT and CDR2 as FRNRAP. This CDR3 contains 12 residues. The chain's CDR3 is CATARGSYEQYF.

The chain carries TRBV19 and TRBJ1-1; absent DNA, TCRdb's TRBD1 call cannot be checked. Germline values: CDR1 LNHDA, CDR2 SQIVND (reference sequence). The CDR3 is made up of 14 amino acids. The CDR3 is CASSIARGPTEAFF.

The rearrangement links TRBV11-2 to TRBJ1-2; lacking DNA, the TRBD1 call made by TCRdb goes unchecked. The CDR3 length is 16 residues. Germline V gene sequence: CDR1 SGHAT, CDR2 FQNNGV. The CDR3 loop is CASSSLDRGPDYGYTF.

This sequence joins TRBV7-9 and TRBJ2-7. The CDR3 is 13 amino acids. Per the germline V gene, CDR1 is SEHNR and CDR2 is FQNEAQ (reference sequence). The chain's CDR3 is CASSPVGSYEQYF.

The rearrangement links TRBV7-6 to TRBJ2-5; the D gene TCRdb calls, TRBD1, cannot be checked with no DNA. The germline CDR1 and CDR2 sequences are SGHVS and FNYEAQ. The CDR3 covers 19 residues. The CDR3 spells CASSLDRAMQRGGQETQYF.

This rearrangement joins TRBV6-5 to TRBJ2-1; checking the TCRdb D call of TRBD2 is not possible without DNA. This CDR3 region has 17 residues. In germline, CDR1 is MNHEY, CDR2 SVGAGI. The CDR3 protein is CASSYPGTSGSSNEQFF.

The gene calls are TRBV12-3 or TRBV12-4 and TRBJ2-5. The CDR3 consists of 12 residues. CDR3 residues: CASSFHIETQYF.